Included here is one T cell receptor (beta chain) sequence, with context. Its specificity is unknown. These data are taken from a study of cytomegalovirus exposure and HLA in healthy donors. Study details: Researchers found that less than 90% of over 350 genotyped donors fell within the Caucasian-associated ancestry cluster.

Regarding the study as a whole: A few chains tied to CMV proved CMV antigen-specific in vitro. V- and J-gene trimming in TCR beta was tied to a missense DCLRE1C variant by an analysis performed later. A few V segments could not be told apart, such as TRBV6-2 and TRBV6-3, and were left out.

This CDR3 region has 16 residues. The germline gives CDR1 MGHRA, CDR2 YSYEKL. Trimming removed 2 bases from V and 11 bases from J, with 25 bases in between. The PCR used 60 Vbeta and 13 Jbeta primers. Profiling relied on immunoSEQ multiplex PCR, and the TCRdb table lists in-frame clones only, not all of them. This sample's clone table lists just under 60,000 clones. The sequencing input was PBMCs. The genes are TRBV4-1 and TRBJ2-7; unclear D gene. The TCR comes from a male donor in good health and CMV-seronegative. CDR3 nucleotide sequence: TGCGCCAGCAGCCAATTCGACATGCCCACCACGGTTAAGAAGTACTTC. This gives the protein CASSQFDMPTTVKKYF.